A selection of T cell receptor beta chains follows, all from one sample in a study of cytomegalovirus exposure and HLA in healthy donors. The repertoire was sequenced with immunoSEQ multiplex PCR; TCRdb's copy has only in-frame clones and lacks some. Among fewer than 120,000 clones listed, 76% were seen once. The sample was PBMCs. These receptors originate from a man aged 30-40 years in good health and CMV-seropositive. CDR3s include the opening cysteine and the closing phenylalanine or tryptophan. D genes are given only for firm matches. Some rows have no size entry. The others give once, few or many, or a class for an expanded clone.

DNA: TGTGCCAGCAGTGAAGGGAGCGGGGGGAGCACAGATACGCAGTATTTT
CDR3: CASSEGSGGSTDTQYF
J: TRBJ2-3
size: few
D: TRBD2
V: TRBV6-4

DNA: TGTGCCAGCAGATCGAACAGGGGAAATTTCTTT
CDR3: CASRSNRGNFF
J: TRBJ1-1
size: NA
D: TRBD1
V: TRBV28

DNA: TGCGCCAGCAGCCCGGAGGGGAACACTGAAGCTTTCTTT
CDR3: CASSPEGNTEAFF
J: TRBJ1-1
size: NA
D: NA
V: TRBV4-3

DNA: TGCAGCGTTGGCGCCGGGTCGGGGGGCTACAATGAGCAGTTCTTC
CDR3: CSVGAGSGGYNEQFF
J: TRBJ2-1
size: NA
D: TRBD2
V: TRBV29-1

DNA: TGTGCCTGGAGTAATAAAGGACTAGCGGGAGTGGAGCAGTTCTTC
CDR3: CAWSNKGLAGVEQFF
J: TRBJ2-1
size: NA
D: TRBD2
V: TRBV30

DNA: TGTGCCAGCCGCCGGGGGTATCAGGAAGCTTTCTTT
CDR3: CASRRGYQEAFF
J: TRBJ1-1
size: NA
D: NA
V: TRBV27

DNA: TGTGCCAGCAGCTTACAGGGCGGCAATCAGCCCCAGCATTTT
CDR3: CASSLQGGNQPQHF
J: TRBJ1-5
size: NA
D: NA
V: TRBV7-9

DNA: TGTGCCAGCAGTTTCCCAGGCGAGCAGTACTTC
CDR3: CASSFPGEQYF
J: TRBJ2-7
size: once
D: NA
V: TRBV28

DNA: TGTGCCAGCACTACAACAGGGTTCTATGGCTACACCTTC
CDR3: CASTTTGFYGYTF
J: TRBJ1-2
size: NA
D: NA
V: TRBV28

DNA: TGTGCCAGCAGGCGCGGACAGATGATTCCCCACGAGCAGTACTTC
CDR3: CASRRGQMIPHEQYF
J: TRBJ2-7
size: NA
D: NA
V: TRBV27